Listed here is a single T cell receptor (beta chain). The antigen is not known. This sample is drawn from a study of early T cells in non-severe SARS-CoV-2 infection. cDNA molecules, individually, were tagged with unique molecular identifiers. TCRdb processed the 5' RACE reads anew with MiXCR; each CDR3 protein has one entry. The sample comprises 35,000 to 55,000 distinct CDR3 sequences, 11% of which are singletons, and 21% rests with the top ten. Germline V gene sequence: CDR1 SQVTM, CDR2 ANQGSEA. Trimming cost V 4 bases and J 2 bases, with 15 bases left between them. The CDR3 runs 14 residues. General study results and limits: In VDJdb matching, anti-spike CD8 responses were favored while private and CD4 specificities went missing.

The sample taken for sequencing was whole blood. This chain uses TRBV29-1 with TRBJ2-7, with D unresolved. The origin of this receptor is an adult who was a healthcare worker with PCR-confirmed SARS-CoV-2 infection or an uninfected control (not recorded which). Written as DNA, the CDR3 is TGCAGCGTTGTTTTCGAGGTTTTCCCCTACGAGCAGTACTTC. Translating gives CSVVFEVFPYEQYF.